The T cell receptor beta chain under discussion was sequenced for a study of CD8 T cells in Susac syndrome. The CDR3 has 14 residues. Germline lookup yields CDR1 LNHDA and CDR2 SQIVND (reference sequence). Trimming removed 3 bases from V and 2 bases from J, with 8 bases in between. Sequencing of TCR beta drew on CD8+ and CD4+ T cells from blood. Negative magnetic isolation gave CD8+ and CD4+ cells; FACS enriched CD8+ TEMRA. After extraction with the RNeasy kit, roughly 0.5 to 1 ug of the RNA was reverse transcribed using random hexamers. TCRdb ran MiXCR on the immunoSEQ multiplex PCR reads and lists one entry per CDR3 protein. The table includes some 450,000 distinct CDR3 sequences, more than 80% detected once.

The sequence derives from a human donor with multiple sclerosis. Sequenced material: CD8+ T cells from PBMCs. The chain couples TRBV19 to TRBJ1-5, with D unclear. CDR3 region: CASSILGGNQPQHF. CDR3 sequence (DNA): TGTGCCAGTAGTATCTTGGGTGGCAATCAGCCCCAGCATTTT.